The 20 T cell receptor beta chains presented below share a single source sample, sequenced in a study of blood T cell repertoires in COVID-19. Libraries were prepared by immunoSEQ multiplex PCR; TCRdb keeps only in-frame clonotypes and omits some of them. This sample yields roughly 130,000 clones, of which roughly 80% are seen a single time; 4.5% to 5.5% belongs to the top ten. The sequenced sample consisted of PBMCs or T cells enriched from blood (not recorded which). The receptor set was obtained from a man between 40 and 49 years old with acute COVID-19.

CDR3 nucleotide sequence: TGCGCCAGCAGCCAAGACTGGGTGGGAAGGGGTACGCAGTATTTT. Translating gives CASSQDWVGRGTQYF. The V gene is TRBV4-3, the J gene TRBJ2-3; TRBD1 is a possible D gene (5 bases). In germline, CDR1 is LGHNA, CDR2 YSLEER. The CDR3 consists of 15 residues. V dropped 0 bases and J dropped 8 bases, with 15 bases sitting between them.

The genes are TRBV28 and TRBJ2-7; TRBD1 aligns across 8 bases. The CDR3 is 14 amino acids. V lost 5 bases to trimming and J lost 2 bases; unmatched junction nucleotides: 5. Looked up from germline, CDR1 is MDHEN and CDR2 is SYDVKM. The CDR3 region is CASSPGQVTYEQYF. CDR3 sequence (DNA): TGTGCCAGCAGTCCGGGACAGGTGACCTACGAGCAGTACTTC.

V usage is TRBV5-5 and J usage is TRBJ2-7; D is undetermined. Germline CDR1 is SGHKS and CDR2 is YYEKEE (reference sequence). This CDR3 spans 15 amino acids. V lost 6 bases, J lost 1 base, and 17 bases lay in between. The CDR3 is CASTPGRLVSYEQYF. The CDR3 DNA is TGTGCCAGCACCCCCGGCCGGCTAGTATCCTACGAGCAGTACTTC.

The CDR3: CASSQELAGLNEQFF. CDR3 nucleotide sequence: TGCGCCAGCAGCCAAGAGCTAGCGGGGCTCAATGAGCAGTTCTTC. This chain uses TRBV4-3 with TRBJ2-1, with TRBD2 matching 9 bases. Germline V gene lookup returns CDR1 LGHNA and CDR2 YSLEER. This CDR3 is 15 amino acids long. After removal of 0 bases from V and 6 bases from J, the junction contained 3 bases not matched to a gene.

The chain recombines TRBV24-1 with TRBJ1-2; 7 bases are shared with TRBD1. The ends lost 3 bases at V and 0 bases at J; junction bases unmatched: 3. There are 15 residues in the CDR3. Per the germline V gene, CDR1 is KGHDR and CDR2 is SFDVKD. The CDR3 sequence is CATSDPGTANYGYTF. CDR3 nucleotide sequence: TGTGCCACCAGTGATCCCGGGACAGCTAACTATGGCTACACCTTC.

CDR3 region: CASSLERDTQFF. The CDR3 DNA reads as TGCGCCAGCAGCTTGGAGCGGGACACTCAGTTCTTC. The chain has TRBV5-1 and TRBJ2-1, with D possibly matching TRBD2 (7 bases). V gave up 0 bases and J gave up 13 bases, with 11 bases separating them. Germline V gene data show CDR1 as SGHRS and CDR2 as YFSETQ. CDR3 length: 12 amino acids.

This clone was counted between two and nine times. The chain carries TRBV6-4 and TRBJ2-3; 7 nucleotides agree with TRBD2. J gave up 2 bases and V 2 bases, and 4 bases lay outside the gene matches. This CDR3 spans 15 amino acids. Germline values: CDR1 MRHNA, CDR2 SNTAGT. CDR3 nucleotide sequence: TGTGCCAGCAGTGACGGGGGGGGAGCCACAGATACGCAGTATTTT. As protein: CASSDGGGATDTQYF.

This chain connects TRBV19 to TRBJ1-2; D may be TRBD1 (6 bases). Trimming removed 3 bases from V and 4 bases from J, with 15 bases in between. Per the germline V gene, CDR1 is LNHDA and CDR2 is SQIVND (reference sequence). CDR3 length equals 15 residues. The CDR3: CASSIQAGVGYGYTF. The CDR3 nucleotides read TGTGCCAGTAGTATTCAGGCAGGGGTCGGCTATGGCTACACCTTC.

A word on this clone: Other DNA variants within this sample encode the same CDR3. The chain couples TRBV10-3 to TRBJ2-5; D perhaps matches TRBD1 (6 bases). Trimming removed 6 bases at V and 2 bases at J, with 13 bases between. Per germline, CDR1 ENHRY and CDR2 SYGVKD. This CDR3 spans 14 amino acids. The CDR3 is CAIRGDTGQETQYF. The CDR3 region has the DNA TGTGCCATCAGGGGGGACACTGGGCAAGAGACCCAGTACTTC.

The chain joins TRBV11-2 to TRBJ2-2; weak D call: TRBD2 (5 bases). This CDR3 is 16 amino acids long. CDR1 SGHAT and CDR2 FQNNGV come from the germline V gene. V lost 2 bases to trimming and J lost 1 base, with 11 bases between them. The CDR3 is CASSLLEVLNTGELFF. In DNA form, the CDR3 reads TGTGCCAGCAGCTTATTGGAGGTCTTGAACACCGGGGAGCTGTTTTTT.

This rearrangement joins TRBV7-6 to TRBJ1-2, with TRBD1 matching over 8 bases. CDR1 is SGHVS and CDR2 is FNYEAQ in the germline V gene. The CDR3 is 12 amino acids. V was clipped by 8 bases and J by 8 bases; unmatched bases: 7. As DNA, the CDR3 is TGTGCCAGCGGACAGGGTAGGGGAGGCTACACCTTC. Translated: CASGQGRGGYTF.

The chain couples TRBV5-4 to TRBJ2-1; TRBD1 matches 7 bases. Germline loops: CDR1 SGHNT, CDR2 YYREEE (reference sequence). V was pared by 4 bases and J by 1 base, with 5 bases of the junction left unmatched. The CDR3 covers 15 residues. The DNA of the CDR3 is TGTGCCAGCAGCGCCGGGACAGTATCCTACAATGAGCAGTTCTTC. It translates to CASSAGTVSYNEQFF.

J is TRBJ1-2 and V is TRBV6-4, with D perhaps TRBD1 (5 bases). Germline CDR1 MRHNA, CDR2 SNTAGT. CDR3 length: 13 residues. V gave up 4 bases and J gave up 4 bases, with 10 bases separating them. Written as DNA, the CDR3 is TGTGCCAGCAGTGTGGGGGGGTCCTATGGCTACACCTTC. Protein: CASSVGGSYGYTF.

This chain connects TRBV5-5 to TRBJ1-2; possibly TRBD1 for D (6 bases). The CDR3 sequence is 15 residues long. Trimming pared 0 bases from V and 4 bases from J, leaving 13 bases between. Germline CDR1 SGHKS, CDR2 YYEKEE (reference sequence). Here the CDR3 reads CASSLVSQGGYGYTF. As DNA, the CDR3 is TGTGCCAGCAGCTTGGTTAGTCAAGGGGGCTATGGCTACACCTTC.

The CDR3 loop reads CASSLRTGGYWDSYEQYF. The CDR3 coding sequence is TGTGCCAGTAGTTTACGGACAGGGGGCTATTGGGATTCCTACGAGCAGTACTTC. This chain joins TRBV19 and TRBJ2-7, with 11 positions matching TRBD1. Per germline, CDR1 LNHDA and CDR2 SQIVND (reference sequence). CDR3 size: 18 residues. V shed 5 bases and J 1 base; nucleotides not matched to a gene: 13.

The chain has TRBV30 and TRBJ2-3, with 9 bases that match TRBD1. There are 15 residues in the CDR3. Germline V gene lookup returns CDR1 GTSNPN and CDR2 SVGIG (reference sequence). V trimming: 1 base; J trimming: 3 bases; junction bases outside the gene matches: 5. The CDR3: CAWSEQGARTDTQYF. The CDR3 DNA is TGTGCCTGGAGTGAACAGGGGGCCAGGACAGATACGCAGTATTTT.

This clone was observed once. The V gene is TRBV5-5, the J gene TRBJ1-1; tentative D call: TRBD1 (5 bases). CDR1 and CDR2 from the germline V gene are SGHKS and YYEKEE (reference sequence). The CDR3 runs 13 residues. Trimming took off 2 bases at V and 1 base at J, with 6 bases between the two ends. CDR3: CASSFQGNTEAFF. CDR3 in DNA: TGTGCCAGCAGCTTTCAGGGGAACACTGAAGCTTTCTTT.

This clone was counted only a few times. The chain employs TRBV9 and TRBJ2-5; TRBD2 might be the D (6 bases). Germline CDR1 and CDR2: SGDLS and YYNGEE. V lost 4 bases, J lost 2 bases, and 15 bases lay in between. CDR3 length equals 15 residues. DNA for the CDR3: TGTGCCAGCAGCCGAGGGGACTCCCGGCAAGAGACCCAGTACTTC. It codes for CASSRGDSRQETQYF.

This chain uses TRBV3-1 (or the pseudogene TRBV3-2) with TRBJ2-2, with D maybe TRBD2 (6 bases). CDR1 is LGHDT and CDR2 is YNNKEL in the germline V gene (reference sequence). The CDR3 sequence is 17 residues long. V lost 3 bases and J lost 5, with 19 bases in between. The CDR3 DNA follows: TGTGCCAGCAGCCAGCCGGGAGCACCAGGGTGGACCGGGGAGCTGTTTTTT. It translates to CASSQPGAPGWTGELFF.

The rearrangement uses TRBV15 and TRBJ2-2; D is unresolved. The CDR3 is made up of 12 amino acids. Per germline, CDR1 LNHNV and CDR2 YYDKDF (reference sequence). With 0 bases removed from V and 8 bases from J, the gap between germline ends came to 4 bases. The CDR3 region is CATSRDHGELFF. CDR3 coding DNA: TGTGCCACCAGCAGAGACCATGGGGAGCTGTTTTTT.